A single sample is the source of the 22 T cell receptor beta chains below, sequenced in a study of T cell repertoires in cytomegalovirus infection (dated by TCRdb to between 2018 and 2021). Antigen specificity for these receptors is unknown. Sequencing used an Illumina HiSeq 1500. TCRdb redid the processing of the public reads, applying fastp at Q25 and MiXCR, and retained in-frame beta chains. A single entry per CDR3 protein holds the most common genes and DNA from its merged rows. The sample has about 920,000 distinct CDR3 sequences on record, approximately 31% of them singletons. The ten biggest clones cover roughly 13% of the sample. In light of the paper, this sample's treatment or condition label describes: in vitro stimulation with specific CMV peptide epitopes to enrich CMV-specific T cells. The source material was cultured CD8+ T cells from PBMCs, sampled from culture after CMV antigen stimulation. All receptors derive from a human donor in good health (CMV status not recorded). Some clones in this sample may be carry-over from other donors' samples.

The CDR3 DNA sequence: TGTGCCAGCTCAGCGGACAAAGGGAGTCAGCCCCAGCATTTT. Encoded protein: CASSADKGSQPQHF. This chain uses TRBV18 with TRBJ1-5; tentative D call: TRBD1 (5 bases). There are 14 residues in the CDR3. V lost 5 bases to trimming and J lost 6 bases, with 14 bases between them. CDR1 and CDR2 from the germline V gene are KGHSH and LQKENI.

This rearrangement joins TRBV19 to TRBJ1-2; possibly TRBD1 for D (5 bases). Looked up from germline, CDR1 is LNHDA and CDR2 is SQIVND (reference sequence). The ends were cut back, 6 bases at V and 3 bases at J, with 17 bases in the middle. CDR3 size: 15 residues. CDR3 coding DNA: TGTGCCAGTAGAGCCCGGGACGGCACCGACTATGGCTACACCTTC. Encoded protein: CASRARDGTDYGYTF.

This clonotype was detected a few times. The CDR3 protein is CASTYQLETGANVLTF. CDR3 sequence (DNA): TGTGCCAGCACCTACCAACTTGAAACTGGGGCCAACGTCCTGACTTTC. V gene TRBV12-3 or TRBV12-4 combines with J gene TRBJ2-6; unclear D gene. CDR3 length: 16 amino acids. V was cut by 7 bases and J by 2 bases, with 15 bases left in between.

J is TRBJ1-6 and V is TRBV3-1, with D unresolved. This CDR3 spans 16 amino acids. Germline lookup yields CDR1 LGHDT and CDR2 YNNKEL (reference sequence). V shed 0 bases and J shed 7 bases, with 13 bases lying between them. The CDR3 region has the DNA TGTGCCAGCAGCCAAGATTTCGGGATTGGGAATTCACCCCTCCACTTT. It is translated as CASSQDFGIGNSPLHF.

J is TRBJ2-2 and V is TRBV5-1, with a possible D match to TRBD1 (5 bases). The CDR3 sequence is 17 residues long. Trimming shortened V by 1 base and J by 4 bases, and 17 bases separated the two germline ends. CDR1 and CDR2 from the germline V gene are SGHRS and YFSETQ. CDR3 sequence (DNA): TGCGCCAGCAGCTTGAGTAAGGGGATCTCATTCACCGGGGAGCTGTTTTTT. Protein: CASSLSKGISFTGELFF.

The rearrangement links TRBV5-1 to TRBJ2-5, with D tentatively TRBD1 or TRBD2 (5 bases each). V was clipped by 4 bases and J by 13 bases, with 17 bases between them. Per the germline V gene, CDR1 is SGHRS and CDR2 is YFSETQ. This CDR3 is built from 12 residues. CDR3: CASSLGEPRRYF. The DNA for the CDR3 is TGCGCCAGCAGCCTGGGGGAACCGAGAAGGTACTTC.

Many counts were recorded for this clonotype. The chain joins TRBV7-9 to TRBJ1-5, with D unclear. Germline V gene data show CDR1 as SEHNR and CDR2 as FQNEAQ (reference sequence). This CDR3 region has 13 residues. Between the trimmed V and J ends, which lost 3 bases and 5 bases, there was a span of 8 bases. The CDR3 spells CASSFRIDQPQHF. The CDR3 DNA sequence: TGTGCCAGCAGCTTCAGGATTGATCAGCCCCAGCATTTT.

This clonotype was picked up a small number of times. V gene TRBV7-6 combines with J gene TRBJ1-4; D is unclear. The V end lost 4 bases, the J end lost 0 bases, and 12 bases lay between the germline ends. From germline, CDR1 is SGHVS and CDR2 FNYEAQ. This CDR3 has 16 residues. CDR3 protein: CASSSLDPATNEKLFF. The CDR3 DNA sequence: TGTGCCAGCAGCTCCTTAGACCCTGCAACTAATGAAAAACTGTTTTTT. Together with reference TRBV7-6 and TRBJ1-4, the CDR3 gives the full variable domain: GAGVSQSPRYKVTKRGQDVALRCDPISGHVSLYWYRQALGQGPEFLTYFNYEAQQDKSGLPNDRFSAERPEGSISTLTIQRTEQRDSAMYRCASSSLDPATNEKLFFGSGTQLSVL.

The genes are TRBV7-4 and TRBJ1-5; D gene uncertain. The CDR3 is 14 residues long. V was clipped by 3 bases and J by 3 bases, with 9 bases between them. CDR1 is SGHVT, CDR2 SQSDAQ, per germline. CDR3 nucleotides: TGTGCCAGCAGCTTTGTCGGTTCCAATCAGCCCCAGCATTTT. This encodes CASSFVGSNQPQHF.

The chain is built from TRBV7-6 and TRBJ1-2; no definite D call. V was cut by 2 bases and J by 7 bases, with 11 bases left in between. This CDR3 contains 13 residues. Germline CDR1 is SGHVS and CDR2 is FNYEAQ. CDR3 in DNA: TGTGCCAGCAGCTTATTCGGTGGGTCTGGCTACACCTTC. This encodes CASSLFGGSGYTF.

The CDR3 spells CASSGWDRGKWNTEAFF. The CDR3, as DNA: TGTGCCAGCAGCGGCTGGGACAGGGGAAAATGGAACACTGAAGCTTTCTTT. This chain connects TRBV11-1 to TRBJ1-1, with 10 bases lining up with TRBD1. Germline values: CDR1 SGHAT, CDR2 FQDESV (reference sequence). The CDR3 loop spans 17 amino acids. J gave up 1 base and V 5 bases, and 10 bases lay outside the gene matches.

The chain combines TRBV19 with TRBJ2-5, with D hard to call. The V end was cut by 5 bases, the J end by 3 bases, with 10 bases between. Germline assignment: CDR1 LNHDA and CDR2 SQIVND (reference sequence). The CDR3 runs to 13 residues. This chain's CDR3 is CASSPTVEETQYF. In DNA, the CDR3 is TGTGCCAGTAGTCCGACGGTGGAAGAGACCCAGTACTTC.

In regard to this clonotype: The junction departs from germline at one end; a sequencing error may be responsible. The V and J genes are TRBV2 and TRBJ2-3; 8 bases agree with TRBD1. From germline, CDR1 is SNHLY and CDR2 FYNNEI. CDR3 length equals 18 residues. The CDR3 is CANSDPDRGASSTDTQYF. CDR3 DNA sequence: TGTGCCAACAGTGACCCCGACAGGGGAGCATCTAGCACAGATACGCAGTATTTT.

The chain carries TRBV7-4 and TRBJ2-5; D is uncertain. Trimming removed 4 bases at V and 6 bases at J, with 9 bases between. Germline V CDR1 and CDR2: SGHVT, SQSDAQ. There are 12 residues in the CDR3. The CDR3 spells CASSSAGKTQYF. The CDR3, as DNA: TGTGCCAGCAGCTCCGCTGGCAAGACCCAGTACTTC.

V usage is TRBV7-9 and J usage is TRBJ2-3; weak D call: TRBD2 (5 bases). The germline CDR1 and CDR2 sequences are SEHNR and FQNEAQ (reference sequence). The CDR3 is 13 amino acids. V dropped 5 bases and J dropped 6 bases, with 12 bases sitting between them. This chain's CDR3 is CASSQRGGDTQYF. The CDR3 nucleotides read TGTGCCAGCAGCCAACGGGGTGGGGATACGCAGTATTTT. Variable domain in full (rest from reference TRBV7-9 and TRBJ2-3): DTGVSQNPRHKITKRGQNVTFRCDPISEHNRLYWYRQTLGQGPEFLTYFQNEAQLEKSRLLSDRFSAERPKGSFSTLEIQRTEQGDSAMYLCASSQRGGDTQYFGPGTRLTVL.

The V call is TRBV7-9, the J call TRBJ2-5, with a possible D match to TRBD1 (6 bases). The CDR3 spans 12 residues. Trimming took off 3 bases at V and 10 bases at J, with 12 bases between the two ends. Germline V lookup: CDR1 SEHNR, CDR2 FQNEAQ (reference sequence). The CDR3 here is CASSFPPGDQYF. In DNA, the CDR3 is TGTGCCAGCAGCTTCCCCCCAGGGGACCAGTACTTC.

The V call is TRBV5-1, the J call TRBJ1-1; no firm D call. Between the trimmed V and J ends, which lost 0 bases and 1 base, there was a span of 10 bases. The CDR3 runs 15 residues. CDR1 is SGHRS and CDR2 is YFSETQ in the germline V gene. The CDR3 DNA sequence: TGCGCCAGCAGCTTGGGCCAGATTAAGAACACTGAAGCTTTCTTT. Its protein is CASSLGQIKNTEAFF.

J is TRBJ2-6 and V is TRBV7-6, with D perhaps matching TRBD1 (5 bases). This CDR3 spans 16 amino acids. The germline V gene has CDR1 SGHVS and CDR2 FNYEAQ. The germline V and J ends were trimmed by 5 bases and 2 bases, with 13 bases remaining between them. Here the CDR3 reads CASSVIQETGANVLTF. The CDR3 DNA reads TGTGCCAGCAGCGTGATACAGGAGACTGGGGCCAACGTCCTGACTTTC.

This chain connects TRBV12-3 or TRBV12-4 to TRBJ2-2; 9 bases are a match to TRBD1. This CDR3 is built from 16 residues. J was trimmed by 5 bases and V by 1 base; bases with no gene match: 5. The CDR3 DNA reads TGTGCCAGCAGTTTAGAGGGACAGGGCGCAACCGGGGAGCTGTTTTTT. Protein product: CASSLEGQGATGELFF.

The sample holds many counts of this clonotype. The chain has TRBV12-3 or TRBV12-4 and TRBJ2-3, with D possibly matching TRBD1 (6 bases). V lost 6 bases to trimming and J lost 0 bases, with 13 bases between them. The CDR3 runs 15 residues. DNA of the CDR3: TGTGCCAGCAGCTTCTGGGGGCCCAGCACAGATACGCAGTATTTT. Its translation is CASSFWGPSTDTQYF.

This clonotype was detected many times. The rearrangement uses TRBV7-2 and TRBJ1-1, with D perhaps TRBD1 (6 bases). Germline-derived CDR1 and CDR2 are SGHTA and FQGNSA. The CDR3 has 16 amino acids. Deletions cut 2 bases from V and 3 bases from J, with 16 bases between. The CDR3 reads CASSLTDREIHTEAFF. Written as DNA, the CDR3 is TGTGCCAGCAGCTTAACGGACAGAGAGATTCACACTGAAGCTTTCTTT. Complete variable domain (other parts from reference TRBV7-2 and TRBJ1-1): GAGVSQSPSNKVTEKGKDVELRCDPISGHTALYWYRQSLGQGLEFLIYFQGNSAPDKSGLPSDRFSAERTGGSVSTLTIQRTQQEDSAVYLCASSLTDREIHTEAFFGQGTRLTVV.

The chain employs TRBV27 and TRBJ2-1; 11 nucleotides agree with TRBD1. J was trimmed by 7 bases and V by 11 bases; bases with no gene match: 13. Germline assignment: CDR1 MNHEY and CDR2 SMNVEV (reference sequence). The CDR3 runs 15 residues. Here the CDR3 reads CAARPDRGHHNEQFF. In DNA form, the CDR3 reads TGTGCCGCCCGTCCGGACAGGGGGCATCATAATGAGCAGTTCTTC.